Only a few counts were recorded for the clone carrying this TCR beta chain. Its target is unknown. This sample was taken from a study of cytomegalovirus exposure and HLA in healthy donors. For the study at large: Early release data held about 85 million unique TCRs from HLA-typed donors.

Broader study findings: Reports described diagnosis of cytomegalovirus status by the classifier as highly specific and sensitive. Confirmation was obtained in vitro that a few CMV-associated chains are specific for CMV antigens. Associated with cytomegalovirus, according to the listing, were 150 to 200 TCR beta chains.

PCR amplification relied on 60 Vbeta primers (plus 13 Jbeta primers). The repertoire was sequenced with immunoSEQ multiplex PCR; TCRdb's copy has only in-frame clones and lacks some. In the table there are about 190,000 clones, 60% to 85% of which are singletons. Trimming took 6 bases from V and 1 from J, leaving 9 bases between them. The CDR3 spans 13 residues. Per germline, CDR1 MNHEY and CDR2 SVGAGI. Sequencing was performed on PBMCs. This clonotype was sampled from a woman aged 18-29 years in good health and CMV-seronegative. This chain joins TRBV6-5 and TRBJ1-1; D is uncertain. The CDR3 loop is CASSPAPNTEAFF. The CDR3 DNA reads TGTGCCAGCAGCCCCGCGCCGAACACTGAAGCTTTCTTT.